The following is a T cell receptor beta chain sequence with its context. These data come from a study of blood T cell repertoires in COVID-19. The age range of participants was 18 to 89 years, with residence in approximately 25 US areas. Libraries were prepared by immunoSEQ multiplex PCR; TCRdb keeps only in-frame clonotypes and omits some of them. The sample includes hundreds of thousands of clones, around 86% of them seen just once. CDR1 is MNHNY, CDR2 SVGAGI, per germline (reference sequence). Between the trimmed V and J ends, which lost 2 bases and 1 base, there was a span of 12 bases. This CDR3 region has 15 residues.

V is TRBV6-6 and J is TRBJ2-7; D gene uncertain. The sequencing input was PBMCs or T cells enriched from blood (not recorded which). This TCR was recovered from a woman aged 45-65 years who had recovered from COVID-19. Written as DNA, the CDR3 is TGTGCCAGCAGTTACGAGGATGCCCCTTCCTACGAGCAGTACTTC. Protein sequence: CASSYEDAPSYEQYF.